This T cell receptor beta chain was identified in a study of blood T cell repertoires in COVID-19. The wider study: Both acute and convalescent COVID-19 samples were obtained from the United States, Italy and Spain. PBMCs, B-cell-depleted T cells, or T cells were the source of the cDNA or gDNA that made up the material.

This CDR3 spans 17 amino acids. The V gene end was trimmed by 2 bases and the J gene end by 1 base; junction bases not matched to a gene: 10. Germline CDR1 and CDR2: MNHEY and SVGEGT. In the authors' methods: Amplification with reference gene primers provided the estimates of nucleated cell counts. Profiling relied on immunoSEQ multiplex PCR, and the TCRdb table lists in-frame clones only, not all of them. That table furnishes V, J and clone size, whereas the DNA furnished D and trimming. The data contain about 220,000 clones, roughly 82% of them singletons. This clonotype was obtained from a woman in her 70s with acute or convalescent COVID-19. The sample was peripheral blood. V gene TRBV6-2 or TRBV6-3 combines with J gene TRBJ1-1; TRBD1 agrees at 7 bases. The CDR3 loop is CASSYQRTGYRNTEAFF. CDR3 DNA: TGTGCCAGCAGTTACCAGAGGACAGGTTATAGGAACACTGAAGCTTTCTTT.